Described below is a single T cell receptor beta chain sequence and its context. The sample belongs to a study of blood T cell repertoires in COVID-19. Study background: PBMCs, B-cell-depleted T cells, or T cells were the source of the cDNA or gDNA that made up the material.

There are 15 residues in the CDR3. In germline, CDR1 is PRHDT, CDR2 FYEKMQ (reference sequence). Trimming shortened V by 0 bases and J by 6 bases, and 12 bases separated the two germline ends. TCRdb's table, derived via immunoSEQ multiplex PCR, lists solely in-frame clones and lacks some. The data contain approximately 220,000 clones, roughly 80% of them seen just once; the ten biggest clones take up 2% to 3%. The sequence was obtained from a woman aged 40 to 49 with active or convalescent COVID-19. The source material was peripheral blood. The rearrangement joins TRBV13 to TRBJ2-1; a weak D match, TRBD2 (6 bases). The CDR3: CASSLGTRGGNEQFF. DNA of the CDR3: TGTGCCAGCAGCTTAGGGACTAGGGGTGGCAATGAGCAGTTCTTC.